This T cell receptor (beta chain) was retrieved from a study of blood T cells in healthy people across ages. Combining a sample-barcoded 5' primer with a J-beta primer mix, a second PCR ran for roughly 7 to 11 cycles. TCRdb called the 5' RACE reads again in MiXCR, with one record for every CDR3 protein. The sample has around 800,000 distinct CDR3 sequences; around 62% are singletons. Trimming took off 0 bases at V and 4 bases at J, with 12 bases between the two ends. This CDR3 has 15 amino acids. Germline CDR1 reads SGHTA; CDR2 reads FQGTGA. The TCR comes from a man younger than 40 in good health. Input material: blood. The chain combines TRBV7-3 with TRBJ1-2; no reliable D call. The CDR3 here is CASSLTQTSRYGYTF. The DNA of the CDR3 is TGTGCCAGCAGCTTAACACAGACAAGTCGCTATGGCTACACCTTC.